The 27 T cell receptor beta chains reported below all come from one sample, sequenced in a study of vaccination and CD4 T cells after COVID-19. These TCRs are of unknown antigen specificity. Sample treatment: approximately nine-day PBMC culture with coronavirus spike peptide pools or control peptides (ViraFEST assay). The Oncomine TCR Beta short-read assay was applied to DNA of cultured CD4+ T cells. TCRdb re-called the PCR reads through MiXCR, storing one row per CDR3 protein. The table shows some 13,000 distinct CDR3 sequences, with about 31% occurring only once. The specimen comprised CD4+ T cells from blood, cultured in vitro, sampled after SARS-CoV-2 vaccination. The receptor source for this set is a human donor who had recovered from COVID-19.

The chain is built from TRBV10-3 and TRBJ1-1, with D perhaps TRBD1 (5 bases). Germline V gene data show CDR1 as ENHRY and CDR2 as SYGVKD. V was cut by 0 bases and J by 1 base, with 9 bases left in between. The CDR3 covers 15 residues. CDR3 nucleotides: TGTGCCATCAGTGAGTCTGGGGCGGCGAACACTGAAGCTTTCTTT. Protein sequence: CAISESGAANTEAFF.

This clonotype was counted a single time. This may be a read error: a much more frequent sequence differs by one nucleotide. The chain joins TRBV7-2 to TRBJ1-5; 8 bases line up with TRBD1. This CDR3 comprises 15 residues. The germline V gene encodes CDR1 SGHTA and CDR2 FQGNSA. The CDR3 nucleotides read TGTGTCAGCAGCCCCGGACAGGGCCCGAATCAGCCCCAGCATTTT. It specifies CVSSPGQGPNQPQHF.

This clonotype occurred a few times. The J gene is TRBJ1-2, the V gene TRBV6-1; D possibly corresponds to TRBD1 (6 bases). V was trimmed by 1 base and J by 6 bases, leaving 9 bases between them. The CDR3 length is 13 residues. The germline CDR1 and CDR2 sequences are MNHNS and SASEGT. CDR3 nucleotides: TGTGCCAGCAGTGAAGAACAGGGCGATGGCTACACCTTC. Protein sequence: CASSEEQGDGYTF.

This clonotype occurred a few times. The chain couples TRBV19 to TRBJ1-1; 7 bases are shared with TRBD1. Germline assignment: CDR1 LNHDA and CDR2 SQIVND (reference sequence). Trimming cost V 3 bases and J 5 bases; bases outside gene matches: 15. CDR3 length: 17 residues. The CDR3 loop is CASSITLDRARKTEAFF. CDR3 bases: TGTGCCAGTAGTATCACCCTCGACAGGGCGCGGAAGACTGAAGCTTTCTTT.

Notes on this clonotype: Given the absence of the conserved phenylalanine or tryptophan at the CDR3 end, a read error is likely. The CDR3 bases are TGTGCCAGCAGCTTAGTTCCAGGGGTCCATGAGCAGTTCCTC. This sequence encodes CASSLVPGVHEQFL. The rearrangement joins TRBV11-2 to TRBJ2-1; TRBD1 might be the D (6 bases). The germline V gene has CDR1 SGHAT and CDR2 FQNNGV. V lost 1 base, J lost 8 bases, and 12 bases lay in between. This CDR3 spans 14 amino acids.

There are a few counts of this clonotype. The chain couples TRBV4-1 to TRBJ2-3; D perhaps matches TRBD2 (6 bases). The V gene lost 0 bases and the J gene lost 5 bases, with 21 bases spanning the gap. There are 18 residues in the CDR3. Germline V lookup: CDR1 MGHRA, CDR2 YSYEKL. The CDR3 loop reads CASSQDLRRADIRDTQYF. CDR3 sequence (DNA): TGCGCCAGCAGCCAAGATCTACGGAGGGCGGATATTCGAGATACGCAGTATTTT.

The rearrangement uses TRBV7-9 and TRBJ2-1, with D perhaps TRBD2 (6 bases). V lost 1 base and J 10 bases, leaving 8 bases between the germline ends. The germline CDR1 and CDR2 sequences are SEHNR and FQNEAQ (reference sequence). This CDR3 is built from 12 residues. The CDR3 sequence: CASSLVAAEQFF. The CDR3 DNA reads as TGTGCCAGCAGCTTAGTAGCGGCAGAGCAGTTCTTC.

This chain joins TRBV18 and TRBJ1-6, with unresolved D. This CDR3 has 14 residues. The germline V gene has CDR1 KGHSH and CDR2 LQKENI. Trimming removed 1 base at V and 8 bases at J, with 9 bases between. CDR3 sequence (DNA): TGTGCCAGCTCACCACGTCCGGGTTATTCACCCCTCCACTTT. Translated, it gives CASSPRPGYSPLHF.

The chain employs TRBV27 and TRBJ2-2; 8 bases map to TRBD2. This CDR3 has 16 amino acids. V dropped 6 bases and J dropped 6; count of bases not matched to a gene: 12. The germline gives CDR1 MNHEY, CDR2 SMNVEV (reference sequence). This CDR3 reads CASSRFAGGVSGELFF. The CDR3, as DNA: TGTGCCAGCAGCCGATTTGCGGGAGGAGTATCCGGGGAGCTGTTTTTT.

This CDR3 is CSARGNRRTLYGYTF. Written as DNA, the CDR3 is TGCAGTGCTAGAGGGAACAGGCGGACACTCTATGGCTACACCTTC. This chain uses TRBV20-1 with TRBJ1-2, with a tentative D call TRBD1 (5 bases). Deletions cut 1 base from V and 4 bases from J, with 16 bases between. Germline assignment: CDR1 DFQATT and CDR2 SNEGSKA (reference sequence). CDR3 length: 15 amino acids.

The chain carries TRBV29-1 and TRBJ1-5; TRBD1 aligns across 8 bases. The CDR3 is made up of 13 amino acids. The V and J ends lost 5 bases and 1 base, in that order; junction bases with no gene match: 1. In germline, CDR1 is SQVTM, CDR2 ANQGSEA. The chain's CDR3 is CSVQGASNQPQHF. The CDR3 DNA reads TGCAGCGTTCAGGGGGCGAGCAATCAGCCCCAGCATTTT. Full variable domain (rest looked up from reference TRBV29-1 and TRBJ1-5): SAVISQKPSRDICQRGTSLTIQCQVDSQVTMMFWYRQQPGQSLTLIATANQGSEATYESGFVIDKFPISRPNLTFSTLTVSNMSPEDSSIYLCSVQGASNQPQHFGDGTRLSIL.

This clonotype showed up just a few times. The rearrangement uses TRBV7-3 and TRBJ1-3; D uncertain. The V end was cut by 0 bases, the J end by 0 bases, with 6 bases between. In germline, CDR1 is SGHTA, CDR2 FQGTGA. This CDR3 region has 15 residues. The chain's CDR3 is CASSLTPDSGNTIYF. The CDR3 DNA follows: TGTGCCAGCAGCTTAACGCCGGACTCTGGAAACACCATATATTTT.

The chain links TRBV9 to TRBJ2-2, with 10 bases aligning to TRBD2. Germline assignment: CDR1 SGDLS and CDR2 YYNGEE. V lost 7 bases to trimming and J lost 5 bases; unmatched junction nucleotides: 5. The CDR3 loop spans 14 amino acids. The CDR3 region is CASASGSGTGELFF. CDR3 coding DNA: TGTGCCAGCGCTAGCGGGAGCGGGACCGGGGAGCTGTTTTTT.

This clonotype has a handful of counts. This sequence joins TRBV2 and TRBJ1-2; perhaps TRBD1 as D (5 bases). Trimming pared 7 bases from V and 8 bases from J, leaving 14 bases between. In germline, CDR1 is SNHLY, CDR2 FYNNEI. This CDR3 region has 12 residues. The CDR3 nucleotides are TGTGCCAGCAAATCCGGGGCTGGGGGCTACACCTTC. It encodes CASKSGAGGYTF.

The gene calls are TRBV28 and TRBJ1-3; D call uncertain. V lost 5 bases and J 0 bases, leaving 11 bases between the germline ends. Germline values: CDR1 MDHEN, CDR2 SYDVKM. The CDR3 loop spans 15 amino acids. The CDR3 spells CASSIHLVSGNTIYF. In nucleotides, the CDR3 is TGTGCCAGCAGTATACACCTAGTCTCTGGAAACACCATATATTTT.

The rearrangement links TRBV4-2 to TRBJ2-7; 9 bases map to TRBD2. CDR3 length equals 15 residues. CDR1 and CDR2 from the germline V gene are LGHNA and YNFKEQ. The ends lost 1 base at V and 3 bases at J; junction bases unmatched: 4. The CDR3 here is CASSQGAGGGYEQYF. CDR3 nucleotides: TGTGCCAGCAGCCAAGGGGCGGGAGGGGGCTACGAGCAGTACTTC.

The chain couples TRBV7-2 to TRBJ1-3; a weak D match, TRBD1 (6 bases). Germline CDR1 reads SGHTA; CDR2 reads FQGNSA. Trimming shortened V by 0 bases and J by 3 bases, and 12 bases separated the two germline ends. The CDR3 loop spans 16 amino acids. The DNA of the CDR3 is TGTGCCAGCAGCTTAGCTACAGGGCTCAGTGGAAACACCATATATTTT. Protein sequence: CASSLATGLSGNTIYF.

The rearrangement links TRBV6-5 to TRBJ2-2, with 12 bases identical to TRBD2. CDR1 and CDR2 (germline): MNHEY, SVGAGI. J lost 5 bases, V lost 4 bases, and 2 bases had no gene match. The CDR3 runs to 15 residues. The CDR3, as DNA: TGTGCCAGCAGTTCGCTAGCGGGAGGGACCGGGGAGCTGTTTTTT. Translation gives CASSSLAGGTGELFF.

The chain carries TRBV7-8 and TRBJ2-1; 9 nucleotides match TRBD2. V dropped 3 bases and J dropped 5; count of bases not matched to a gene: 11. The CDR3 totals 17 residues. Per germline, CDR1 SGHVS and CDR2 FQNEAQ. CDR3 amino acids: CASSFRTSAANNNEQFF. In DNA form, the CDR3 reads TGTGCCAGCAGCTTCCGGACTAGCGCTGCCAACAACAATGAGCAGTTCTTC. The variable domain in full, completed from reference TRBV7-8 and TRBJ2-1, reads GAGVSQSPRYKVAKRGQDVALRCDPISGHVSLFWYQQALGQGPEFLTYFQNEAQLDKSGLPSDRFFAERPEGSVSTLKIQRTQQEDSAVYLCASSFRTSAANNNEQFFGPGTRLTVL.

This clonotype was seen a few times. The rearrangement joins TRBV20-1 to TRBJ2-2; tentatively, D is TRBD1 or TRBD2 (5 bases each). From germline, CDR1 is DFQATT and CDR2 SNEGSKA (reference sequence). Trimming pared 2 bases from V and 1 base from J, leaving 11 bases between. CDR3 length: 15 amino acids. The chain's CDR3 is CSARRRGLNTGELFF. The CDR3 nucleotides are TGCAGTGCTAGAAGACGGGGCCTGAACACCGGGGAGCTGTTTTTT.

The chain joins TRBV11-2 to TRBJ2-1; 11 bases map to TRBD2. The V and J ends lost 1 base and 5 bases, in that order; junction bases with no gene match: 7. The V gene's germline CDR1 is SGHAT and CDR2 FQNNGV. The CDR3 is 17 residues long. The CDR3: CASSLGGTSGVNNEQFF. CDR3 nucleotides: TGTGCCAGCAGCTTAGGGGGGACTAGCGGCGTCAACAATGAGCAGTTCTTC.

This clonotype occurred a few times. CDR3 protein: CASSFFLSLGSPLHF. Written as DNA, the CDR3 is TGTGCCAGCAGTTTTTTCCTAAGTCTGGGGTCACCCCTCCACTTT. The chain links TRBV27 to TRBJ1-6; no firm D call. V shed 3 bases and J shed 10 bases, with 16 bases lying between them. CDR3 length equals 15 residues. Germline CDR1 MNHEY, CDR2 SMNVEV (reference sequence).

This clonotype was seen a handful of times. V gene TRBV6-1 combines with J gene TRBJ1-2; no firm D call. The CDR3 runs 14 residues. Trimming took 8 bases from V and 2 from J, leaving 15 bases between them. Germline V CDR1 and CDR2: MNHNS, SASEGT. The CDR3 region has the DNA TGTGCCAGCCGTCGGGCCTCCTCAAACTATGGCTACACCTTC. It yields the protein CASRRASSNYGYTF.

This clonotype was detected only a few times. This chain links TRBV19 with TRBJ1-2; possibly TRBD1 for D (5 bases). CDR3 length: 14 residues. Trimming shortened V by 5 bases and J by 7 bases, and 17 bases separated the two germline ends. Per germline, CDR1 LNHDA and CDR2 SQIVND (reference sequence). CDR3 residues: CASSPTQVWSGYTF. CDR3 sequence (DNA): TGTGCCAGTAGTCCAACACAGGTTTGGAGTGGCTACACCTTC.

This chain links TRBV21-1 with TRBJ1-1. TRBV21-1 is annotated as a pseudogene. CDR3 length: 13 amino acids. CDR3 protein: CASSKWANTEAFF. The CDR3 coding sequence is TGTGCCAGCAGCAAATGGGCGAACACTGAAGCTTTCTTT.

V gene TRBV7-2 combines with J gene TRBJ1-2; D perhaps matches TRBD1 (5 bases). CDR3 length equals 16 residues. The germline V gene encodes CDR1 SGHTA and CDR2 FQGNSA. V was shortened by 1 base and J by 1 base, with 13 bases between the two germline ends. The CDR3 protein is CASSLVVGALNYGYTF. For the CDR3, the DNA is TGTGCCAGCAGCTTAGTGGTAGGGGCCCTTAACTATGGCTACACCTTC.

By share of the sample, this clonotype is medium-sized (0.01 to 0.1%). The chain's CDR3 is CASSIRTGRQGANQPQHF. DNA of the CDR3: TGTGCCAGTAGTATCCGGACCGGGCGGCAGGGTGCCAATCAGCCCCAGCATTTT. The V gene is TRBV19, the J gene TRBJ1-5; weak D call: TRBD1 (5 bases). The CDR3 is made up of 18 amino acids. V lost 3 bases, J lost 3 bases, and 21 bases lay in between. Germline lookup yields CDR1 LNHDA and CDR2 SQIVND (reference sequence). Together with reference TRBV19 and TRBJ1-5, the CDR3 gives the full variable domain: DGGITQSPKYLFRKEGQNVTLSCEQNLNHDAMYWYRQDPGQGLRLIYYSQIVNDFQKGDIAEGYSVSREKKESFPLTVTSAQKNPTAFYLCASSIRTGRQGANQPQHFGDGTRLSIL.